This TCR beta chain was captured by sequencing in a study of cytomegalovirus exposure and HLA in healthy donors. Study overall: Among 398 genotyped donors, around 82% fell in the Caucasian-associated ancestry cluster. Study results and limitations: Published work reported that the classifier diagnosed cytomegalovirus status with high specificity and sensitivity. In a later analysis, 15,000 to 20,000 TCR beta sequences were associated with HLA alleles at 0.05 false discovery rate. For TCR beta chains, V- and J-gene trimming was later linked to a missense DCLRE1C variant.

The PCR contained 60 Vbeta and 13 Jbeta primers. This table comes from immunoSEQ multiplex PCR, and its TCRdb copy is limited to in-frame clones, with some not included. The sample records approximately 100,000 clones, about 83% being singletons. V lost 4 bases and J lost 8, with 13 bases in between. The CDR3 sequence is 14 residues long. Germline V gene sequence: CDR1 SGDLS, CDR2 YYNGEE. With regard to this clone: Its target is not known.

The sequence came from a man aged 55 to 70 in good health and CMV-seropositive. The sequenced material came from PBMCs. The V gene is TRBV9, the J gene TRBJ1-6; perhaps TRBD1 as D (5 bases). CDR3 residues: CASSTGPRDSPLHF. The CDR3 DNA is TGTGCCAGCAGCACTGGGCCCAGGGATTCACCCCTCCACTTT.